The 30 T cell receptor beta chains below were found in one sample sequenced in a study of T cells in localized non-small cell lung cancer (dated by TCRdb to the early 2020s). Library prep was done by the immunoSEQ multiplex PCR assay. TCRdb retrieved this table from immuneACCESS and kept in-frame rearrangements only. Not all clones are present; in checked studies, unresolved V genes account for under half, and no reason is known for the remainder. For this sample the table gives around 78,000 clones, of which around 89% were detected only once. The top ten hold less than 25% of the sample. The sequences come from peripheral blood, collected before any cancer treatment. The source of these receptors is a woman between 35 and 70 years old with stage I squamous cell lung carcinoma.

The CDR3 here is CSVELYQAFF. CDR3 DNA sequence: TGCAGCGTTGAATTGTATCAGGCTTTCTTT. The chain combines TRBV29-1 with TRBJ1-1; D unresolved. Germline assignment: CDR1 SQVTM and CDR2 ANQGSEA. V lost 2 bases, J lost 11 bases, and 9 bases lay in between. CDR3 size: 10 residues.

This clone has a handful of counts. V is TRBV6-5 and J is TRBJ1-2, with D possibly being TRBD1 (5 bases). Germline loops: CDR1 MNHEY, CDR2 SVGAGI. The CDR3 loop spans 15 amino acids. Trimming left V 0 bases short and J 8 bases short, with 16 bases between. The CDR3 here is CASSYSIQGTEGYTF. For the CDR3, the DNA is TGTGCCAGCAGTTACTCTATTCAGGGAACGGAAGGCTACACCTTC.

This clone was seen only a few times. The chain combines TRBV2 with TRBJ1-2, with 7 nucleotides matching TRBD1. The CDR3 is 13 residues long. Per germline, CDR1 SNHLY and CDR2 FYNNEI. The junction had 3 bases not matched to a gene; V was cut back by 6 bases and J by 2 bases. CDR3 loop: CASSRTGNYGYTF. The CDR3 DNA is TGTGCCAGCAGCCGGACAGGAAACTATGGCTACACCTTC.

V gene TRBV18 combines with J gene TRBJ2-5; 7 nucleotides match TRBD1. This CDR3 contains 16 residues. With 3 bases clipped from V and 2 bases from J, the junction kept 9 bases outside the gene matches. CDR1 is KGHSH, CDR2 LQKENI, per germline. CDR3 protein: CASSPFRDSLQETQYF. For the CDR3, the DNA is TGTGCCAGCTCACCGTTCCGGGACAGCCTTCAAGAGACCCAGTACTTC.

The chain uses TRBV7-9 and TRBJ1-2, with TRBD1 as a possible D gene (5 bases). The CDR3 runs to 13 residues. Between the trimmed V and J ends, which lost 3 bases and 1 base, there was a span of 6 bases. Germline lookup yields CDR1 SEHNR and CDR2 FQNEAQ (reference sequence). This CDR3 reads CASSFGGNYGYTF. CDR3 nucleotides: TGTGCCAGCAGCTTCGGGGGTAACTATGGCTACACCTTC.

The chain couples TRBV5-1 to TRBJ2-5; D possibly corresponds to TRBD1 (5 bases). From germline, CDR1 is SGHRS and CDR2 YFSETQ. The CDR3 runs 14 residues. Trimming stripped 3 bases from V and 5 bases from J, with 14 bases between. CDR3 sequence reads: CASSSYGAAETQYF. In DNA form, the CDR3 reads TGCGCCAGCAGCTCTTATGGGGCGGCGGAGACCCAGTACTTC.

The rearrangement joins TRBV30 to TRBJ1-6; D is unresolved. Trimming stripped 4 bases from V and 6 bases from J, with 16 bases between. The CDR3 extends over 15 amino acids. CDR1 and CDR2 (germline): GTSNPN, SVGIG (reference sequence). The CDR3 region has the DNA TGTGCCTGGACCATACCCGGACGGCTTAATTCACCCCTCCACTTT. This gives the protein CAWTIPGRLNSPLHF.

The rearrangement uses TRBV19 and TRBJ1-1; 7 nucleotides agree with TRBD1. There are 14 residues in the CDR3. Germline V gene data show CDR1 as LNHDA and CDR2 as SQIVND (reference sequence). The junction had 4 bases not matched to a gene; V was cut back by 6 bases and J by 0 bases. The CDR3 DNA is TGTGCCAGTAGACCTCAGGGGGTGAACACTGAAGCTTTCTTT. As protein: CASRPQGVNTEAFF. Supplemented by reference TRBV19 and TRBJ1-1, the full variable domain reads DGGITQSPKYLFRKEGQNVTLSCEQNLNHDAMYWYRQDPGQGLRLIYYSQIVNDFQKGDIAEGYSVSREKKESFPLTVTSAQKNPTAFYLCASRPQGVNTEAFFGQGTRLTVV.

Only one count was recorded for this clone. This chain connects TRBV12-5 to TRBJ2-7, with 11 bases fitting TRBD1. The CDR3 covers 17 residues. V gave up 1 base and J gave up 1 base; unmatched junction bases: 6. CDR1 is LGHNT, CDR2 FRNRAP, per germline. CDR3 in amino acids: CASGLALGTGGSYEQYF. CDR3 coding DNA: TGTGCTAGTGGTTTGGCCCTAGGGACAGGGGGTTCCTACGAGCAGTACTTC.

The V gene is TRBV18, the J gene TRBJ2-2; D is unresolved. The germline CDR1 and CDR2 sequences are KGHSH and LQKENI. This CDR3 has 15 residues. V shed 0 bases and J shed 2 bases, with 7 bases lying between them. The CDR3: CASSPPGLNTGELFF. Here the CDR3 DNA reads TGTGCCAGCTCACCACCGGGGTTAAACACCGGGGAGCTGTTTTTT.

The V call is TRBV5-1, the J call TRBJ2-3; 9 nucleotides align to TRBD1. Germline CDR1 reads SGHRS; CDR2 reads YFSETQ. With V trimmed by 4 bases and J by 4 bases, 7 bases remained unmatched. The CDR3 spans 15 residues. The CDR3 DNA follows: TGCGCCAGCAGCCGGCCGGACAGGGGCGCAGATACGCAGTATTTT. Protein product: CASSRPDRGADTQYF.

The J gene is TRBJ2-5, the V gene TRBV6-5; TRBD2 matches at 8 bases. Germline V CDR1 and CDR2: MNHEY, SVGAGI. V lost 6 bases and J lost 5; bases outside the gene matches: 11. The CDR3 spans 15 residues. The CDR3, as DNA: TGTGCCAGCAGCCCCGGGGTCGGGGGGGTGGAGACCCAGTACTTC. It yields the protein CASSPGVGGVETQYF.

This chain links TRBV2 with TRBJ1-4; 10 bases map to TRBD1. CDR3 length: 13 residues. CDR1 is SNHLY and CDR2 is FYNNEI in the germline V gene. J lost 8 bases, V lost 6 bases, and 3 bases had no gene match. As DNA, the CDR3 is TGTGCCAGCAGAGACAGGGGGCGGGAAAAACTGTTTTTT. This gives the protein CASRDRGREKLFF.

The V gene is TRBV7-2, the J gene TRBJ2-1; D call uncertain. The ends were cut back, 3 bases at V and 0 bases at J, with 9 bases in the middle. From germline, CDR1 is SGHTA and CDR2 FQGNSA. The CDR3 has 15 amino acids. As DNA, the CDR3 is TGTGCCAGCAGCTTCACAGAGAACTCCTACAATGAGCAGTTCTTC. It specifies CASSFTENSYNEQFF.

J is TRBJ1-5 and V is TRBV7-2; possibly TRBD1 for D (6 bases). The germline gives CDR1 SGHTA, CDR2 FQGNSA. Between the trimmed V and J ends, which lost 5 bases and 11 bases, there was a span of 16 bases. The CDR3 is 13 amino acids. In nucleotides, the CDR3 is TGTGCCAGCAGCCCGCAGGGGCCCGCTTCCCAGCATTTT. Translating it yields CASSPQGPASQHF.

The V call is TRBV27, the J call TRBJ2-3; 8 positions agree with TRBD2. The CDR3 consists of 15 residues. Per the germline V gene, CDR1 is MNHEY and CDR2 is SMNVEV (reference sequence). The ends lost 6 bases at V and 9 bases at J; junction bases unmatched: 14. The CDR3 protein is CASRDRAGGSHTQYF. The CDR3 coding sequence is TGTGCCAGCAGGGACCGTGCGGGGGGATCACACACGCAGTATTTT.

The chain has TRBV4-2 and TRBJ1-4, with D hard to call. This CDR3 contains 16 residues. The V end was cut by 0 bases, the J end by 0 bases, with 8 bases between. Germline V gives CDR1 LGHNA, CDR2 YNFKEQ. DNA of the CDR3: TGTGCCAGCAGCCAAGATCTTACATCAACTAATGAAAAACTGTTTTTT. Translation: CASSQDLTSTNEKLFF.

The chain recombines TRBV5-6 with TRBJ1-2; maybe TRBD1 (6 bases). V was shortened by 5 bases and J by 8 bases, with 25 bases between the two germline ends. The CDR3 extends over 16 amino acids. Germline lookup yields CDR1 SGHDT and CDR2 YYEEEE. The CDR3 protein is CASSWGLTGINGGYTF. The CDR3 coding sequence is TGTGCCAGCAGTTGGGGCCTAACAGGGATCAACGGCGGCTACACCTTC.

As regards this clone: Mismatch with germline at one junction end may stem from a read error. The rearrangement links TRBV7-8 to TRBJ1-3, with D unresolved. Looked up from germline, CDR1 is SGHVS and CDR2 is FQNEAQ. The CDR3 spans 18 residues. The CDR3 loop reads CASSLAGFGSSSGNTIYF. The CDR3 nucleotides are TGTGCCAGCAGCCTAGCGGGGTTTGGGTCGAGCTCTGGAAACACCATATATTTT.

A few counts support this clone. The genes are TRBV2 and TRBJ1-4; 7 positions match TRBD1. This CDR3 is 14 amino acids long. J gave up 4 bases and V 7 bases, and 6 bases lay outside the gene matches. CDR1 SNHLY and CDR2 FYNNEI come from the germline V gene. The CDR3 DNA sequence: TGTGCCAGCAAGACAGGGCGCAGTAATGAAAAACTGTTTTTT. It specifies CASKTGRSNEKLFF.

This chain joins TRBV4-1 and TRBJ1-5; D call uncertain. CDR1 MGHRA and CDR2 YSYEKL come from the germline V gene. V was pared by 0 bases and J by 7 bases, with 7 bases between. CDR3 length: 13 residues. CDR3 bases: TGCGCCAGCAGCCAAGATACGGGGCAGCCCCAGCATTTT. Protein sequence: CASSQDTGQPQHF.

The rearrangement joins TRBV25-1 to TRBJ1-6; TRBD1 matches 10 bases. Trimming removed 9 bases from V and 9 bases from J; junction bases left unmatched: 8. Germline lookup yields CDR1 MGHDK and CDR2 SYGVNS. The length of the CDR3 is 14 residues. The CDR3 reads CASSGTGERSPLHF. In DNA, the CDR3 is TGTGCCAGTTCCGGGACAGGGGAGCGTTCACCCCTCCACTTT.

The chain joins TRBV6-4 to TRBJ1-1; 7 nucleotides align to TRBD1. The CDR3 has 14 amino acids. Germline V gene data show CDR1 as MRHNA and CDR2 as SNTAGT. V lost 5 bases and J lost 7; bases outside the gene matches: 10. In DNA, the CDR3 is TGTGCCAGCAGTCAGAGACAGGGAAGGGGTGAAGCTTTCTTT. Amino acids: CASSQRQGRGEAFF.

This clone has just one count. The chain carries TRBV14 and TRBJ1-5; D remains unclear. Germline V lookup: CDR1 SGHDN, CDR2 FVKESK. The CDR3 has 13 amino acids. The V and J ends lost 0 bases and 4 bases respectively, with 4 bases between them. The CDR3 sequence is CASSQDGNQPQHF. In DNA, the CDR3 is TGTGCCAGCAGCCAAGATGGGAATCAGCCCCAGCATTTT.

The genes are TRBV5-6 and TRBJ1-6; D not certain. In germline, CDR1 is SGHDT, CDR2 YYEEEE. The ends were cut back, 4 bases at V and 8 bases at J, with 16 bases in the middle. The CDR3 is made up of 15 amino acids. Written as DNA, the CDR3 is TGTGCCAGCAGCAAAACACCGCCAGAGGATTCACCCCTCCACTTT. The encoded protein is CASSKTPPEDSPLHF.

The chain carries TRBV4-1 and TRBJ2-2; D might be TRBD2 (6 bases). Trimming stripped 1 base from V and 6 bases from J, with 12 bases between. The CDR3 covers 15 residues. The germline V gene has CDR1 MGHRA and CDR2 YSYEKL. CDR3 amino acids: CASSQGPGTAGELFF. The CDR3 region has the DNA TGCGCCAGCAGCCAAGGACCAGGGACTGCCGGGGAGCTGTTTTTT.

CDR3: CAWSQWRGWNSPLHF. CDR3 DNA: TGTGCCTGGAGCCAATGGAGAGGGTGGAATTCACCCCTCCACTTT. This chain joins TRBV30 and TRBJ1-6, with no clear D. The V end was cut by 3 bases, the J end by 7 bases, with 16 bases between. CDR1 and CDR2 from the germline V gene are GTSNPN and SVGIG (reference sequence). This CDR3 contains 15 residues.

This clone was picked up one time. The J gene is TRBJ1-4, the V gene TRBV30; D gene unclear. Germline lookup yields CDR1 GTSNPN and CDR2 SVGIG (reference sequence). Trimming left V 8 bases short and J 4 bases short, with 14 bases between. The CDR3 spans 13 residues. In DNA, the CDR3 is TGTGCCGGATTGGATACCGATAATGAAAAACTGTTTTTT. It encodes CAGLDTDNEKLFF.

For the CDR3, the DNA is TGTGCCAGCAGTTACTCAAGGACAGGACACTCCTACGAGCAGTACTTC. As protein: CASSYSRTGHSYEQYF. The chain has TRBV6-5 and TRBJ2-7, with 7 bases lining up with TRBD1. V dropped 0 bases and J dropped 0; count of bases not matched to a gene: 5. The CDR3 consists of 16 residues. Germline CDR1 MNHEY, CDR2 SVGAGI.

The chain has TRBV7-8 and TRBJ2-2; possibly TRBD1 for D (6 bases). With 1 base removed from V and 4 bases from J, the gap between germline ends came to 16 bases. Germline CDR1 SGHVS, CDR2 FQNEAQ. The CDR3 has 17 amino acids. CDR3 nucleotides: TGTGCCAGCAGCTTAGTGAACAGGGTATCTGGCACCGGGGAGCTGTTTTTT. Translated: CASSLVNRVSGTGELFF.